The rows below give T cell receptor beta chains drawn from one sample of a study of blood T cell repertoires in COVID-19. The method was immunoSEQ multiplex PCR; TCRdb's version includes in-frame clones alone and lacks a portion of them. Of about 300,000 clones listed, 70% to 85% are singletons. Material: peripheral blood. These receptors all come from a human donor with COVID-19, enrolled during active disease. The donor label of this sample is uncertain. Each CDR3 is given with its conserved first and last residue. A D gene is named only where the DNA matches it firmly. Only part of the rows carry a size: once, few, many, or a class if the clone is expanded.

clone_size	d_call	j_call	v_call	cdr3_aa	cdr3_nt
-	TRBD1	TRBJ2-7	TRBV7-3	CASSSVGDSKSYEQYF	TGTGCCAGCAGCTCCGTGGGGGACAGCAAGTCCTACGAGCAGTACTTC
-	-	TRBJ1-1	TRBV30	CAWSVSVSTEAFF	TGTGCCTGGAGTGTATCCGTGTCCACTGAAGCTTTCTTT
-	TRBD2	TRBJ2-1	TRBV5-1	CASSPTSGSISYSEQFF	TGCGCCAGCAGCCCGACTAGCGGATCAATTTCCTACAGTGAGCAGTTCTTC
-	TRBD2	TRBJ2-2	TRBV30	CAWSPPGTSDSNTGELFF	TGTGCCTGGAGCCCTCCCGGGACTAGCGACTCGAACACCGGGGAGCTGTTTTTT
-	TRBD2	TRBJ2-3	TRBV9	CASSVATGLAGLEDTQYF	TGTGCCAGCAGCGTAGCTACGGGGCTAGCGGGCTTGGAGGATACGCAGTATTTT
once	-	TRBJ2-5	TRBV14	CASSRNPPGARETQYF	TGTGCCAGCAGCCGCAACCCCCCAGGGGCGAGAGAGACCCAGTACTTC
-	TRBD2	TRBJ2-1	TRBV27	CASTGLAGGSYNEQFF	TGTGCCAGCACGGGACTAGCGGGAGGGTCCTACAATGAGCAGTTCTTC
-	TRBD2	TRBJ2-5	TRBV4-3	CASSQNPRTSGKKTQYF	TGCGCCAGCAGCCAAAACCCTAGGACTAGCGGGAAGAAGACCCAGTACTTC
-	TRBD2	TRBJ2-2	TRBV3-1/TRBV3-2	CASSQSGRGAGELFF	TGTGCCAGCAGCCAATCCGGGAGGGGGGCCGGGGAGCTGTTTTTT
-	TRBD2	TRBJ2-1	TRBV29-1	CSVEKAGGSYNEQFF	TGCAGCGTTGAAAAAGCGGGGGGATCCTACAATGAGCAGTTCTTC
-	TRBD1	TRBJ2-5	TRBV7-2	CASRELGTGVTTQYF	TGTGCCAGCAGGGAGCTAGGGACAGGGGTGACGACCCAGTACTTC
-	TRBD2	TRBJ2-7	TRBV28	CASSPGGRNYEQYF	TGTGCCAGCAGTCCCGGCGGGAGGAATTACGAGCAGTACTTC
-	TRBD2	TRBJ2-1	TRBV9	CASSVEELAEQFF	TGTGCCAGCAGTGTAGAGGAACTAGCGGAGCAGTTCTTC
-	-	TRBJ1-3	TRBV5-1	CASSLGSSGNTIYF	TGCGCCAGCAGCTTGGGCAGCTCTGGAAACACCATATATTTT
few	-	TRBJ2-7	TRBV18	CASSPSLSADEQYF	TGTGCCAGCTCACCTAGTCTCTCAGCGGACGAGCAGTACTTC
-	TRBD1	TRBJ1-1	TRBV5-4	CASSSGGQGVTEAFF	TGTGCCAGCAGCAGCGGGGGACAGGGTGTCACTGAAGCTTTCTTT
-	-	TRBJ2-7	TRBV27	CASSFQGSSYEQYF	TGTGCCAGCAGTTTTCAGGGGAGCAGTTACGAGCAGTACTTC
-	-	TRBJ1-2	TRBV18	CASSPGGANYGYTF	TGTGCCAGCTCACCAGGGGGGGCTAACTATGGCTACACCTTC
-	-	TRBJ1-1	TRBV6-5	CASSRVPGSTEAFF	TGTGCCAGCAGCCGAGTGCCAGGGTCCACTGAAGCTTTCTTT
-	-	TRBJ1-1	TRBV12-3/TRBV12-4	CASSSPFGTEAFF	TGTGCCAGCAGTTCTCCTTTCGGCACTGAAGCTTTCTTT
-	-	TRBJ2-1	TRBV10-1	CASSEDPGQDNEQFF	TGCGCCAGCAGTGAGGACCCCGGCCAGGACAATGAGCAGTTCTTC
-	TRBD2	TRBJ2-1	TRBV29-1	CSALWTSGDNEQFF	TGCAGCGCCCTCTGGACTAGCGGGGACAATGAGCAGTTCTTC
-	TRBD2	TRBJ2-2	TRBV7-3	CASSFLAGGPKNTGELFF	TGTGCCAGCAGCTTCCTAGCGGGAGGGCCCAAGAACACCGGGGAGCTGTTTTTT
-	-	TRBJ2-1	TRBV9	CASSVGSGMSYNEQFF	TGTGCCAGCAGCGTAGGCTCAGGGATGAGCTACAATGAGCAGTTCTTC
-	-	TRBJ2-3	TRBV9	CASSVMAGAQDTQYF	TGTGCCAGCAGCGTAATGGCAGGGGCACAAGATACGCAGTATTTT
once	TRBD1	TRBJ1-2	TRBV5-1	CASSEEGAPFYGYTF	TGCGCCAGCAGCGAAGAGGGGGCTCCTTTCTATGGCTACACCTTC
-	TRBD1	TRBJ2-5	TRBV23-1	CASPGKAGQGASEKETQYF	TGCGCCAGCCCGGGAAAGGCGGGACAGGGGGCGTCGGAGAAAGAGACCCAGTACTTC
few	-	TRBJ1-6	TRBV5-4	CASSLPVANSPLHF	TGTGCCAGCAGCTTGCCTGTGGCTAATTCACCCCTCCACTTT
-	-	TRBJ1-1	TRBV5-4	CASSSTTGPPDTEAFF	TGTGCCAGCAGCTCGACGACAGGACCCCCAGACACTGAAGCTTTCTTT
-	-	TRBJ2-7	TRBV2	CASSMGGAGWGYEQYF	TGTGCCAGCAGTATGGGAGGAGCAGGGTGGGGATACGAGCAGTACTTC
-	-	TRBJ2-7	TRBV28	CASSIGRGWEQYF	TGTGCCAGCAGCATCGGAAGGGGCTGGGAGCAGTACTTC
-	TRBD2	TRBJ2-7	TRBV14	CASSQVGLAYSYEQYF	TGTGCCAGCAGCCAAGTGGGACTAGCCTATTCCTACGAGCAGTACTTC
-	-	TRBJ1-3	TRBV27	CASSSSSGNTIYF	TGTGCCAGCAGTTCCTCCTCTGGAAACACCATATATTTT
-	-	TRBJ1-4	TRBV19	CASSLTGLGEKLFF	TGTGCCAGTAGTCTCACAGGGTTAGGCGAAAAACTGTTTTTT
-	-	TRBJ1-5	TRBV19	CASSIQAPLQPQHF	TGTGCCAGTAGTATCCAAGCCCCTCTACAGCCCCAGCATTTT
once	-	TRBJ2-2	TRBV27	CASGRVETAGELFF	TGTGCCAGCGGCCGGGTGGAGACCGCCGGGGAGCTGTTTTTT
once	TRBD2	TRBJ2-1	TRBV28	CASSSLLAGGPHEQFF	TGTGCCAGCAGTTCTCTACTAGCGGGAGGGCCGCATGAGCAGTTCTTC
-	-	TRBJ2-2	TRBV18	CASSPTAGTGELFF	TGTGCCAGCTCACCGACAGCGGGCACCGGGGAGCTGTTTTTT
-	-	TRBJ1-2	TRBV7-3	CASSFARLAYGYTF	TGTGCCAGCAGCTTCGCCAGGCTCGCCTATGGCTACACCTTC
-	TRBD1	TRBJ2-2	TRBV4-1	CASSSEGGRTGELFF	TGCGCCAGCAGTTCCGAAGGGGGCAGGACCGGGGAGCTGTTTTTT
-	TRBD1	TRBJ2-7	TRBV28	CASERQGPRGEQYF	TGTGCCAGCGAGAGACAGGGGCCCAGGGGCGAGCAGTACTTC
-	-	TRBJ1-4	TRBV2	CASSETGVATNEKLFF	TGTGCCAGCAGTGAAACAGGAGTTGCAACTAATGAAAAACTGTTTTTT
-	TRBD1	TRBJ1-5	TRBV27	CASSTLTGPNQPQHF	TGTGCCAGCAGCACCCTGACAGGGCCCAATCAGCCCCAGCATTTT
-	-	TRBJ2-5	TRBV24-1	CATSAPGTLVQETQYF	TGTGCCACCAGTGCCCCAGGGACTCTAGTTCAAGAGACCCAGTACTTC
-	-	TRBJ2-5	TRBV3-1/TRBV3-2	CASGGETQYF	TGTGCCAGCGGCGGAGAGACCCAGTACTTC
-	TRBD1	TRBJ1-4	TRBV30	CAWNGQGIGKLFF	TGTGCCTGGAACGGACAGGGAATCGGAAAACTGTTTTTT
-	TRBD2	TRBJ2-1	TRBV28	CASSPSRGGYNEQFF	TGTGCCAGCTCACCCTCCCGGGGGGGATACAATGAGCAGTTCTTC
-	TRBD2	TRBJ2-7	TRBV6-5	CASTQLAGSREQYF	TGTGCCAGCACTCAGCTAGCGGGATCGCGTGAGCAGTACTTC